This TCR beta chain was obtained from a study of blood T cell repertoires in COVID-19. Turning to the study itself: From the United States, Italy and Spain came samples of acute and convalescent COVID-19.

Germline CDR1 KGHDR, CDR2 SFDVKD. This CDR3 has 15 amino acids. V trimming: 6 bases; J trimming: 4 bases; junction bases outside the gene matches: 5. Per the authors' pipeline: By means of reference gene primer amplification, nucleated cell counts were estimated. The method was immunoSEQ multiplex PCR; TCRdb's version includes in-frame clones alone and lacks a portion of them. From that table come the V and J calls and clone size; the DNA was used to work out D and trimming. The sample shows about 140,000 clones, roughly 85% of them seen only once. This TCR came from a human donor with acute or convalescent COVID-19. The donor label of this sample is uncertain. The source material was peripheral blood. The rearrangement joins TRBV24-1 to TRBJ2-3, with TRBD1 matching 11 bases. DNA for the CDR3: TGTGCCACCAGTACCATGGACAGGGGGCCAGATACGCAGTATTTT. It translates to CATSTMDRGPDTQYF.